The rows below give T cell receptor beta chains drawn from one sample of a study of blood T cell repertoires in COVID-19. TCRdb's copy holds only in-frame clones and misses some; the assay was immunoSEQ multiplex PCR. This repertoire shows about 89,000 clones, roughly 80% found once; its top ten account for about 11%. Sequencing was carried out using peripheral blood. All receptors come from a woman older than 75 with acute or convalescent COVID-19. The CDR3 runs from the conserved cysteine through the conserved F or W. The order of the fields is V gene, clone size, J gene, D gene, CDR3 length, CDR3 DNA, CDR3 protein. The D gene is left open where the match is weak. A clone size is listed for some rows: how often the clone was seen (once, few, many), or a class if it is expanded.

TRBV21-1	-	TRBJ2-6	-	18	TGTGCCAGCAGCAAAGAGGACAGGGGGCGACTTGGGGCCAACGTCCTGACTTTC	CASSKEDRGRLGANVLTF
TRBV4-3	few	TRBJ1-4	-	16	TGCGCCAGCAGCCAAGGATCAAACAGGGAAAATGAAAAACTGTTTTTT	CASSQGSNRENEKLFF
TRBV6-4	-	TRBJ1-6	-	16	TGTGCCAGCAGTGATTCACCGGGACATCAAAATTCACCCCTCCACTTT	CASSDSPGHQNSPLHF
TRBV6-5	few	TRBJ1-4	-	15	TGTGCCAGCAGTTACTCGAGGCAGGGAGGTGAAAAACTGTTTTTT	CASSYSRQGGEKLFF
TRBV28	-	TRBJ2-7	TRBD2	13	TGTGCCAGCAGCCTAAATAGCGGGACGGCGCAGTACTTC	CASSLNSGTAQYF
TRBV30	-	TRBJ2-2	-	16	TGTGCCTGGAGTACCAAGAGACAGGGAGGAGACGGGGAGCTGTTTTTT	CAWSTKRQGGDGELFF
TRBV29-1	-	TRBJ1-4	-	13	TGCAGCGTAATAACAGGGACTAATGAAAAACTGTTTTTT	CSVITGTNEKLFF
TRBV10-3	-	TRBJ1-1	-	14	TGTGCCATCAGTGAGTCCGGGGGGATCACTGAAGCTTTCTTT	CAISESGGITEAFF
TRBV19	-	TRBJ1-6	-	14	TGTGCCAGTAACTCCCCGGAGAAGAATTCACCCCTCCACTTT	CASNSPEKNSPLHF
TRBV19	-	TRBJ2-1	TRBD2	13	TGTGCCAGTACTAAGACTAGCGGGGTTGAGCAGTTCTTC	CASTKTSGVEQFF
TRBV23-1	-	TRBJ1-2	TRBD1	16	TGCGCCAGCAGTCTGGGACAGGGGAAGAGTAACTATGGCTACACCTTC	CASSLGQGKSNYGYTF
TRBV28	-	TRBJ1-2	-	12	TGTGCCAGCAGGGGACAAGGAAGTGGCTACACCTTC	CASRGQGSGYTF
TRBV7-9	-	TRBJ2-3	TRBD2	15	TGTGCCAGCAGCTTAGGCGAGCGGGACACAGATACGCAGTATTTT	CASSLGERDTDTQYF
TRBV19	-	TRBJ2-5	TRBD2	15	TGTGCCAGTAGTAGCTGGGGACCGGGGGGGGAGACCCAGTACTTC	CASSSWGPGGETQYF
TRBV18	-	TRBJ1-6	-	16	TGTGCCAGCTCACCACCCAGCCAGGGCTATAATTCACCCCTCCACTTT	CASSPPSQGYNSPLHF
TRBV5-1	-	TRBJ2-7	-	14	TGCGCCAGCAGCTCTCTGACAGGCCCCTACGAGCAGTACTTC	CASSSLTGPYEQYF
TRBV9	-	TRBJ2-7	TRBD2	15	TGTGCCAGCAGCTCCTCACCGGGACTAGCGTACGAGCAGTACTTC	CASSSSPGLAYEQYF
TRBV25-1	-	TRBJ1-2	-	13	TGTGCCACCCTTCCGGGGGGCGGGGAGGGCTACACCTTC	CATLPGGGEGYTF
TRBV6-5	-	TRBJ2-3	-	15	TGTGCCAGCAGAAGGGGACAGGCGGGGGCAGATACGCAGTATTTT	CASRRGQAGADTQYF
TRBV5-6	-	TRBJ1-2	TRBD1	15	TGTGCCAGCAGCCTGACAGGGGGCGACGTCTATGGCTACACCTTC	CASSLTGGDVYGYTF
TRBV5-1	-	TRBJ1-2	-	12	TGCGCCAGCAGCAAAGGAGTTGGTGGCTACACCTTC	CASSKGVGGYTF
TRBV5-5	-	TRBJ2-5	-	15	TGTGCCAGCAGCTTGGGGGGCACGGCGGGGGAGACCCAGTACTTC	CASSLGGTAGETQYF
TRBV5-1	-	TRBJ1-2	-	14	TGCGCCAGCAGCCAATCGGATCAGGGGTTTGGCTACACCTTC	CASSQSDQGFGYTF
TRBV19	-	TRBJ1-3	TRBD1	16	TGTGCCAGTTGTCTGACAGGGAGGCACTCTGGAAACACCATATATTTT	CASCLTGRHSGNTIYF
TRBV7-2	few	TRBJ1-4	-	14	TGTGCCAGCAGCCTAACAGGGAACAATGAAAAACTGTTTTTT	CASSLTGNNEKLFF
TRBV7-2	-	TRBJ2-7	TRBD2	14	TGTGCCAGCAGCTTAGGTCGGGGGGGCTACGAGCAGTACTTC	CASSLGRGGYEQYF
TRBV7-2	-	TRBJ2-1	-	15	TGTGCCAGCACCCCCACTGGGGGGTCCTACAATGAGCAGTTCTTC	CASTPTGGSYNEQFF
TRBV28	-	TRBJ2-5	-	13	TGTGCCAGCAGCGGGGGGCTGCAAGAGACCCAGTACTTC	CASSGGLQETQYF
TRBV5-1	-	TRBJ2-1	-	15	TGCGCCAGCAGCCTGGAGGGTAGGGGTGGCAATGAGCAGTTCTTC	CASSLEGRGGNEQFF
TRBV19	once	TRBJ1-2	-	11	TGTGCCAGTAACATCGGGGGAGGCTACACCTTC	CASNIGGGYTF
TRBV19	-	TRBJ2-7	-	14	TGTGCCAGCCGCCCCGAACAGGGCAGGTACGAGCAGTACTTC	CASRPEQGRYEQYF
TRBV6-1	-	TRBJ2-5	-	11	TGTGCCAGCAGTGATTTCTTACACCAGTACTTC	CASSDFLHQYF
TRBV28	-	TRBJ1-2	-	14	TGTGCCAGCCTTGCTGGGCAGATATCTTATGGCTACACCTTC	CASLAGQISYGYTF
TRBV19	-	TRBJ1-5	-	15	TGTGCCAGTAGCCCCCGAGAGTGGGCGGGCCAGCCCCAGCATTTT	CASSPREWAGQPQHF
TRBV6-4	-	TRBJ1-2	TRBD1	15	TGTGCCAGCAGTGACAAGACAGGGGGCGACTATGGCTACACCTTC	CASSDKTGGDYGYTF
TRBV18	-	TRBJ1-2	TRBD1	16	TGTGCCAGCTCACCCGCCACCGGGACAGGTGAGGATGGCTACACCTTC	CASSPATGTGEDGYTF
TRBV5-4	-	TRBJ1-6	TRBD1	13	TGTGCCAGCAGCCGGGACAGCAATTCACCCCTCCACTTT	CASSRDSNSPLHF
TRBV6-5	few	TRBJ2-2	-	14	TGTGCCAGCAGAGCAGGGCAGAACACCGGGGAGCTGTTTTTT	CASRAGQNTGELFF
TRBV15	-	TRBJ2-2	TRBD1	19	TGTGCCACCAGCAGAGATACCATAGGACAGGGTGGGAACACCGGGGAGCTGTTTTTT	CATSRDTIGQGGNTGELFF
TRBV4-2	-	TRBJ2-5	-	12	TGTGCCAGCAGCCAAGCGCGTGAGACCCAGTACTTC	CASSQARETQYF
TRBV28	-	TRBJ1-2	TRBD1	14	TGTGCCAGCAGGCTCAGGGGGCTAAATTGGGGCTACACCTTC	CASRLRGLNWGYTF
TRBV5-4	-	TRBJ1-4	-	15	TGTGCCAGCAGCTTTCGATCGGGAGGAGAGGAAAAACTGTTTTTT	CASSFRSGGEEKLFF
TRBV12-3/TRBV12-4	-	TRBJ1-2	-	13	TGTGCCAGCAGTCCGGGACAAAGATATGGCTACACCTTC	CASSPGQRYGYTF
TRBV5-5	-	TRBJ1-1	TRBD1	16	TGTGCCAGCAGCTTGCGGACAGGGAGCATGGTCACTGAAGCTTTCTTT	CASSLRTGSMVTEAFF
TRBV6-6	-	TRBJ1-5	TRBD1	15	TGTGCCAGCAGGCAACAGGGGGCCGCGAATCAGCCCCAGCATTTT	CASRQQGAANQPQHF
TRBV3-1/TRBV3-2	-	TRBJ2-7	TRBD2	15	TGTGCCAGCAGCCGCCAGGGACTAGTCCCTCTCGAGCAGTACTTC	CASSRQGLVPLEQYF
TRBV18	-	TRBJ1-6	TRBD1	13	TGTGCCACTAAGGACAGGCCAGAGTCACCCCTCCACTTT	CATKDRPESPLHF
TRBV5-1	-	TRBJ1-2	-	15	TGCGCCAGCAGCTTGACCCGGGAGGGTAACTATGGCTACACCTTC	CASSLTREGNYGYTF